This T cell receptor (beta chain) was obtained from a study of control samples from healthy donors and cancer patients. CDR3 length: 20 amino acids. CDR1 MDHEN and CDR2 SYDVKM come from the germline V gene. The J segment lost 0 bases and the V segment lost 3 bases, leaving 10 bases of the junction unmatched. The repertoire was sequenced with immunoSEQ multiplex PCR; TCRdb's copy has only in-frame clones and lacks some. The sample lists 78,000 or so clones; about 88% were seen once. The chain couples TRBV28 to TRBJ2-4, with 14 bases aligning to TRBD2. The sequencing sample was made of blood. This clonotype originated in a woman in her forties or fifties in good health. Written as DNA, the CDR3 is TGTGCCAGCAGTTTTTCCTCCGGGACTAGCGGGAGTACAGCCAAAAACATTCAGTACTTC. Translated, it gives CASSFSSGTSGSTAKNIQYF.